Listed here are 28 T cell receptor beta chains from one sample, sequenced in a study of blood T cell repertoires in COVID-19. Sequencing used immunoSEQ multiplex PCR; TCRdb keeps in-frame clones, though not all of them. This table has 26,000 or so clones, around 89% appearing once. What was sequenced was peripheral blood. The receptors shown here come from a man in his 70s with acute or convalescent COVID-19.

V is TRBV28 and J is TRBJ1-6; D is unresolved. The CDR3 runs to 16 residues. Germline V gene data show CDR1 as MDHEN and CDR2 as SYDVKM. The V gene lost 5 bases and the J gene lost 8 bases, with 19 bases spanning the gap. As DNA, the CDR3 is TGTGCCAGCAGTCTAAGTGTGTACGGGTCAGATTCACCCCTCCACTTT. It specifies CASSLSVYGSDSPLHF.

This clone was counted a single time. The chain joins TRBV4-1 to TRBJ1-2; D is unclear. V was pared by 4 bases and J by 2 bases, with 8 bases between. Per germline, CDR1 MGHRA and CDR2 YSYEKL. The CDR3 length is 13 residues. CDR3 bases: TGCGCCAGCAGCCGTGGACTGAACTATGGCTACACCTTC. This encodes CASSRGLNYGYTF.

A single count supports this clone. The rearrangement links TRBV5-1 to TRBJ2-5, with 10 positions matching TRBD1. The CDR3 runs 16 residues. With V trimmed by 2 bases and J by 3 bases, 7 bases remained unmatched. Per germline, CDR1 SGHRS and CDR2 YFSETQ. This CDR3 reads CASSLAGTGAEETQYF. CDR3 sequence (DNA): TGCGCCAGCAGCTTAGCCGGGACAGGGGCTGAAGAGACCCAGTACTTC.

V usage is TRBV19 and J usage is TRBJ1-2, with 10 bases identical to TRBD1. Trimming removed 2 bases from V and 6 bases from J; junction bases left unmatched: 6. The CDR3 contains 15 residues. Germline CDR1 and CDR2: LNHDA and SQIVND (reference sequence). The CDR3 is CASSINRDRGNGYTF. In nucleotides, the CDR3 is TGTGCCAGTAGTATAAACCGGGACAGGGGAAATGGCTACACCTTC.

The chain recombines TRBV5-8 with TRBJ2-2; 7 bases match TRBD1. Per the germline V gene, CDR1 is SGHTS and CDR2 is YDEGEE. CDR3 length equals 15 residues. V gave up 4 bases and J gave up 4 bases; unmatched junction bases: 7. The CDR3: CASSPDRVRTGELFF. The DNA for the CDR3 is TGTGCCAGCAGCCCTGACAGGGTTCGCACCGGGGAGCTGTTTTTT.

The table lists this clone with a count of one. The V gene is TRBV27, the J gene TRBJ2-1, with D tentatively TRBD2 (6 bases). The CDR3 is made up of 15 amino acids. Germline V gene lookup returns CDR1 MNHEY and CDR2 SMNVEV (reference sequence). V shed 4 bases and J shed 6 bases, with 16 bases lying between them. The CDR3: CASSSWAGSRNEQFF. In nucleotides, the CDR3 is TGTGCCAGCAGTTCTTGGGCGGGATCCCGCAATGAGCAGTTCTTC.

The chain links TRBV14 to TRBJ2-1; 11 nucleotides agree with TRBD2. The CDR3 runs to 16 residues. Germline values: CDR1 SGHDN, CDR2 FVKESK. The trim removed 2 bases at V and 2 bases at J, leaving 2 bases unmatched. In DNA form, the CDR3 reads TGTGCCAGCAGCCAACTAGCGGGAGGCCCCTACAATGAGCAGTTCTTC. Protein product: CASSQLAGGPYNEQFF. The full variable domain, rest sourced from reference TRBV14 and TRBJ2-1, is EAGVTQFPSHSVIEKGQTVTLRCDPISGHDNLYWYRRVMGKEIKFLLHFVKESKQDESGMPNNRFLAERTGGTYSTLKVQPAELEDSGVYFCASSQLAGGPYNEQFFGPGTRLTVL.

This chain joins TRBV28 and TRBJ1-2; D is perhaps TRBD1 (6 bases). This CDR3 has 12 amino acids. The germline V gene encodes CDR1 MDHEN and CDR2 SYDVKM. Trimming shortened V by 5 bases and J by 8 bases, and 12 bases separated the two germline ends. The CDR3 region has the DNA TGTGCCAGCAGTCTTAACCAGGGGGGCTACACCTTC. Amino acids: CASSLNQGGYTF.

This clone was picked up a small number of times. The CDR3, as DNA: TGCGCCAGCAGCCCGAGGGCCTTACGCTCCTATAATTCACCCCTCCACTTT. Translation gives CASSPRALRSYNSPLHF. This chain uses TRBV5-1 with TRBJ1-6, with D uncertain. The V end lost 4 bases, the J end lost 0 bases, and 14 bases lay between the germline ends. In germline, CDR1 is SGHRS, CDR2 YFSETQ. The CDR3 is 17 amino acids.

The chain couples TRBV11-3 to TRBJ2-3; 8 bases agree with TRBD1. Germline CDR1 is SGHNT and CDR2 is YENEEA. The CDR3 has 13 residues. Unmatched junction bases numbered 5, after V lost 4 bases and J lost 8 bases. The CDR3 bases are TGTGCCAGCAGCTCGCTTCAGGGGGCTACGCAGTATTTT. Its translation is CASSSLQGATQYF.

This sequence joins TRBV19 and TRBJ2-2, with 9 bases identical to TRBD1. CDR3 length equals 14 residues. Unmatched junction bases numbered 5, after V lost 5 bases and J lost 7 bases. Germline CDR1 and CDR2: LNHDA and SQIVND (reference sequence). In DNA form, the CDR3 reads TGTGCCAGTAGTCCTGGGACAGGGTACGGGGAGCTGTTTTTT. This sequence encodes CASSPGTGYGELFF.

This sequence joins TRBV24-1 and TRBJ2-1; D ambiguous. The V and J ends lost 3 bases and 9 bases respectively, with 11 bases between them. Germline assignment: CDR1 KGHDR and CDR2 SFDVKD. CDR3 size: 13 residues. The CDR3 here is CATSDPFRGEQFF. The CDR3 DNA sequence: TGTGCCACCAGTGATCCGTTCCGCGGTGAGCAGTTCTTC.

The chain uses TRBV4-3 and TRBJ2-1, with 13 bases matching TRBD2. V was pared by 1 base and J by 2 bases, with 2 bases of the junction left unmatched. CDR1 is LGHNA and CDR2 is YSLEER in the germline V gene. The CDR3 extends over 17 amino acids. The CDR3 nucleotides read TGCGCCAGCAGCCAAGCGGGGACTAGCGGGACCTACAATGAGCAGTTCTTC. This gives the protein CASSQAGTSGTYNEQFF.

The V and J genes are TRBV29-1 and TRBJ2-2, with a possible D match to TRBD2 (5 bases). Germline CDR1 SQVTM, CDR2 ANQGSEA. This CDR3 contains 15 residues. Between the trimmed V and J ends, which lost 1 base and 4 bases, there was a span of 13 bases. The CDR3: CSVEVTSRGTGELFF. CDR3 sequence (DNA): TGCAGCGTTGAAGTTACTAGTCGAGGCACCGGGGAGCTGTTTTTT.

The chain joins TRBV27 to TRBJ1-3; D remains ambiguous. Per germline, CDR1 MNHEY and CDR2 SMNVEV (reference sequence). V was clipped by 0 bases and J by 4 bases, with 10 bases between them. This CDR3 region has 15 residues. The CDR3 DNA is TGTGCCAGCAGTTTATCGTATAACCAGGGAAACACCATATATTTT. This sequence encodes CASSLSYNQGNTIYF.

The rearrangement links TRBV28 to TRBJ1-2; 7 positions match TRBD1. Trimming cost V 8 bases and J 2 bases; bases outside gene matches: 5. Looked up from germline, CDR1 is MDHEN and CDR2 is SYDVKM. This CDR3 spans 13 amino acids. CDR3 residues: CASEGTENYGYTF. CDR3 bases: TGTGCCAGCGAAGGGACAGAAAACTATGGCTACACCTTC.

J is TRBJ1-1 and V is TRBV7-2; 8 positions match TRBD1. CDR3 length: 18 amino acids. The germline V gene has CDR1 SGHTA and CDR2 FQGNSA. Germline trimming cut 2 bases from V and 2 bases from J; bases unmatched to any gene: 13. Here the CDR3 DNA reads TGTGCCAGCAGCTTAAGGATGGGGACAGGTGCTTTAAACACTGAAGCTTTCTTT. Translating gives CASSLRMGTGALNTEAFF.

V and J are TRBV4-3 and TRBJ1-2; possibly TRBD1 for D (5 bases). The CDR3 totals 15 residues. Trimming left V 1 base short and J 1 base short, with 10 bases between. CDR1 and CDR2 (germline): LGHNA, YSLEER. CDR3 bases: TGCGCCAGCAGCCAAGCCCCGGGGGGTAACTATGGCTACACCTTC. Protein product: CASSQAPGGNYGYTF.

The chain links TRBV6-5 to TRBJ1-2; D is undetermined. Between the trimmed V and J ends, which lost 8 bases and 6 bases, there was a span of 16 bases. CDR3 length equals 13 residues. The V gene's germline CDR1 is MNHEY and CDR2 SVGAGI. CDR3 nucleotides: TGTGCCAGCTCGAACCGGTCCCCTAATGGCTACACCTTC. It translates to CASSNRSPNGYTF.

The CDR3: CASSFWAGGADTQYF. In DNA, the CDR3 is TGTGCCAGCAGCTTCTGGGCGGGAGGGGCAGATACGCAGTATTTT. The chain combines TRBV7-3 with TRBJ2-3; 9 nucleotides agree with TRBD2. This CDR3 has 15 residues. CDR1 is SGHTA and CDR2 is FQGTGA in the germline V gene. Trimming cost V 3 bases and J 4 bases; bases outside gene matches: 5.

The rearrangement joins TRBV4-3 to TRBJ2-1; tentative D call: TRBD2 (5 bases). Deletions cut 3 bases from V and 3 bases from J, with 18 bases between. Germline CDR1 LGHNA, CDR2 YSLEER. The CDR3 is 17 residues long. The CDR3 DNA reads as TGCGCCAGCAGCCAGGACTTTGGGCTAGTCATCTACAATGAGCAGTTCTTC. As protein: CASSQDFGLVIYNEQFF.

The CDR3 nucleotides read TGTGCCAGCTCATCAACAGGGTATTCCCTACAAGAGACCCAGTACTTC. It codes for CASSSTGYSLQETQYF. This chain uses TRBV18 with TRBJ2-5, with D possibly being TRBD1 (6 bases). The CDR3 is 16 residues long. The germline V and J ends were trimmed by 5 bases and 2 bases, with 18 bases remaining between them. Germline assignment: CDR1 KGHSH and CDR2 LQKENI. The variable domain in full, with the rest retrieved from reference TRBV18 and TRBJ2-5, is NAGVMQNPRHLVRRRGQEARLRCSPMKGHSHVYWYRQLPEEGLKFMVYLQKENIIDESGMPKERFSAEFPKEGPSILRIQQVVRGDSAAYFCASSSTGYSLQETQYFGPGTRLLVL.

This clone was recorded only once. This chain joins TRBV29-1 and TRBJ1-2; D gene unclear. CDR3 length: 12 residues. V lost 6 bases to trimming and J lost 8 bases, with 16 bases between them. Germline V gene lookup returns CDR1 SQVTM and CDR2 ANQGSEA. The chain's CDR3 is CSVWIPPGGYTF. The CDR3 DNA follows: TGCAGCGTATGGATCCCCCCGGGAGGCTACACCTTC.

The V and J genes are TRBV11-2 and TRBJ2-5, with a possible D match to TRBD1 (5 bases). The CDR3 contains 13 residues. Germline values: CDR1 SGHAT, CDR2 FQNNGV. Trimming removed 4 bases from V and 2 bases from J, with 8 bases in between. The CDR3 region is CASSYDSQETQYF. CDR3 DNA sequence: TGTGCCAGCAGCTATGACAGTCAAGAGACCCAGTACTTC.

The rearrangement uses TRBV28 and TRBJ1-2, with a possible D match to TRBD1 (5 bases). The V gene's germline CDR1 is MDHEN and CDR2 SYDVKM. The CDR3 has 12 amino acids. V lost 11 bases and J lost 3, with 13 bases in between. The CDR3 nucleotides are TGTGCCGCTTACAGGTCCTACTATGGCTACACCTTC. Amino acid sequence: CAAYRSYYGYTF.

The CDR3 is CASSPRSTGMNTEAFF. The CDR3 region has the DNA TGTGCCAGCTCACCCCGTTCGACAGGCATGAACACTGAAGCTTTCTTT. The chain carries TRBV18 and TRBJ1-1; D is possibly TRBD1 (6 bases). V lost 3 bases and J 0 bases, leaving 14 bases between the germline ends. The CDR3 totals 16 residues. Looked up from germline, CDR1 is KGHSH and CDR2 is LQKENI.

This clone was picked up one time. Here the CDR3 DNA reads TGTGCCAGCAGTACCGCTTCGAGGGGGGGCACCGGGGAGCTGTTTTTT. This gives the protein CASSTASRGGTGELFF. This chain joins TRBV9 and TRBJ2-2; D may be TRBD2 (7 bases). The CDR3 contains 16 residues. Trimming took 5 bases from V and 4 from J, leaving 18 bases between them. Germline V gene lookup returns CDR1 SGDLS and CDR2 YYNGEE. Using reference TRBV9 and TRBJ2-2 for the parts outside the CDR3, the full variable domain is DSGVTQTPKHLITATGQRVTLRCSPRSGDLSVYWYQQSLDQGLQFLIQYYNGEERAKGNILERFSAQQFPDLHSELNLSSLELGDSALYFCASSTASRGGTGELFFGEGSRLTVL.

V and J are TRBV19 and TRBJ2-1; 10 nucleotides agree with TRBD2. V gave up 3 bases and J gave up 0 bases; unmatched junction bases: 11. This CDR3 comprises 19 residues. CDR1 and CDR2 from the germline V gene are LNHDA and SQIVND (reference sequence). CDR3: CASSIIPAGGPYSYNEQFF. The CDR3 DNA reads TGTGCCAGTAGTATTATTCCAGCGGGAGGGCCGTACTCCTACAATGAGCAGTTCTTC.